One T cell receptor beta chain is described in this entry. The target antigen is unknown. The authors made TCR beta libraries by quantitative 5'-RACE with molecular barcodes. TCRdb ran MiXCR on the 5' RACE reads and lists one entry per CDR3 protein. The repertoire includes a few hundred thousand distinct CDR3 sequences, 20% to 25% of them detected once, and less than 15% sits in the top ten. The data were obtained in a study of CD8 T cells in ankylosing spondylitis. Findings of the study overall: Previous work reported some of these motif variants in the synovial fluid and blood of reactive arthritis.

Germline V gene lookup returns CDR1 SGDLS and CDR2 YYNGEE. The CDR3 has 15 residues. V lost 0 bases and J 0 bases, leaving 9 bases between the germline ends. This sequence joins TRBV9 and TRBJ2-5; D remains ambiguous. The TCR originated in a male donor with ankylosing spondylitis or in good health (not recorded which). Sample: blood, either unsorted or a sorted T cell fraction (not recorded which). In nucleotides, the CDR3 is TGTGCCAGCAGCGTAGGAACGTTGTACCAAGAGACCCAGTACTTC. Residues: CASSVGTLYQETQYF.